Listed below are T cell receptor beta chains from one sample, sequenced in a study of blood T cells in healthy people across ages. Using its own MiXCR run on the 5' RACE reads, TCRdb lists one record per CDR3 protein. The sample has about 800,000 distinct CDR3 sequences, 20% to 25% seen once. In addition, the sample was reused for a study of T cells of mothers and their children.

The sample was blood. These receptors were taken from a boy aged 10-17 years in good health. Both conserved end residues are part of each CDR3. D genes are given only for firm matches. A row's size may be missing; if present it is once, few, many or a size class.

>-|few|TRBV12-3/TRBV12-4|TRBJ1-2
TGTGCCAGCAGTTTAGAGGGCAGAGGATACTATGGCTACACCTTC
CASSLEGRGYYGYTF
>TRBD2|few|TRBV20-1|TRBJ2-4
TGCAGTGCTTGCCCTCTACTAGCGGGGGGTCTAGCCAAAAACATTCAGTACTTC
CSACPLLAGGLAKNIQYF
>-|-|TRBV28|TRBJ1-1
TGTGCCAGCAGCCCTCCAGGGTATCGGGTAACTGAAGCTTTCTTT
CASSPPGYRVTEAFF
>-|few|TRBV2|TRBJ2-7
TGTGCCAGCAGTTCTCGAATGTCCCCACAGGCGGAGCAGTACTTC
CASSSRMSPQAEQYF
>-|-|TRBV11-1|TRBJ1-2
TGTGCCAGCAGCTCGGGCCCCATGGATGGCTACACCTTC
CASSSGPMDGYTF
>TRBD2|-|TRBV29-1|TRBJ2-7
TGCAGCGTTGCGCTAGCGGCCTACGAGCAGTACTTC
CSVALAAYEQYF
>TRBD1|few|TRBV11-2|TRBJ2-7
TGTACCAGCAGCTTAACAGGGGGCGCCTACGAGCAGTACTTC
CTSSLTGGAYEQYF
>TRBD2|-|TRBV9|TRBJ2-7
TGTGCCAGCAGCGTAGGGGCCGGGACTAGCGGGAGTAGGTACGAGCAGTACTTC
CASSVGAGTSGSRYEQYF
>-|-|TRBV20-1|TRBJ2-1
TGCAGTGCTAGAGATTTGGGAGGGGGCTCCAGCTCCTACAATGAGCAGTTCTTC
CSARDLGGGSSSYNEQFF
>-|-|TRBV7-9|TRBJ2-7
TGTGCCAGCAGCCACGGGACGGCCCTCTACGAGCAGTACTTC
CASSHGTALYEQYF
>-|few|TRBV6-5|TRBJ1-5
TGTGCCAGCAAAACTACAGGGTCGTGGAATCAGCCCCAGCATTTT
CASKTTGSWNQPQHF
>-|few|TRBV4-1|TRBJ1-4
TGCGCCAGCAGCCAAGACGTAGGGCCGATTAATGAAAAACTGTTTTTT
CASSQDVGPINEKLFF
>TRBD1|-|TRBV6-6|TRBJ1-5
TGTGCCAGCAGGAGACAGGGGGCGCAGAATCAGCCCCAGCATTTT
CASRRQGAQNQPQHF
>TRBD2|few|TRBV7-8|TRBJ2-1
TGTGCCAGCAGCTTAGGAAGGACTAGCGGGAACAATGAGCAGTTCTTC
CASSLGRTSGNNEQFF
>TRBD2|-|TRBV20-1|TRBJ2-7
TGCAGTGCTAGGCTAGCGGGAGCAACCTACGAGCAGTACTTC
CSARLAGATYEQYF
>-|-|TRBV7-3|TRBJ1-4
TGTGCCAGCAGCTCAGGCACCAACGAAAAACTGTTTTTT
CASSSGTNEKLFF
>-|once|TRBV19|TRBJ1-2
TGCGCCAGTAGTATCCCCAGGGCCTATGGCTACACCTTC
CASSIPRAYGYTF
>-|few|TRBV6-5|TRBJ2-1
TGTGCCAGCAGTTCTGGCGGGCGGGAGCAGTTCTTC
CASSSGGREQFF
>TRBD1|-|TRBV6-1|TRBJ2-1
TGTGCCAGCAGACGGGGACAGGGGTACAATGAGCAGTTCTTC
CASRRGQGYNEQFF
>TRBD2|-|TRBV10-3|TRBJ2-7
TGTGCCATCAGTGAATCAGCGGGAGGCTACTACGAGCAGTACTTC
CAISESAGGYYEQYF
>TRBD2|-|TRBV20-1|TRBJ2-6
TGCAGTGCCTCGAACGGACTAGCTGGGGCCAACGTCCTGACTTTC
CSASNGLAGANVLTF
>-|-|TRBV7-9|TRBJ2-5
TGTGCCAGCAGCGGAGGGGACACCCAGGGGGAGACCCAGTACTTC
CASSGGDTQGETQYF
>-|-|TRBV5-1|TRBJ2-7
TGCGCCAGCAGCTTGGAGCCTAGTAACGAGCAGTACTTC
CASSLEPSNEQYF
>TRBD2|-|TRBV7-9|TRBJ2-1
TGTGCCAGCAGCCAAAGCCCGGGACTAGACTACAATGAGCAGTTCTTC
CASSQSPGLDYNEQFF
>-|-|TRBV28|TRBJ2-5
TGTGCCAGCAGTTTACAGGGGCAACTGCAAGAGACCCAGTACTTC
CASSLQGQLQETQYF
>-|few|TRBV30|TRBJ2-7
TGTGCCGGGAGTCGCGCTAGGGTTGGCGAGCAGTACTTC
CAGSRARVGEQYF
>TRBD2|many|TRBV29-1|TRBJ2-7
TGCAGCGTTGCGGGGGGTTCGGGCGAGCAGTACTTC
CSVAGGSGEQYF
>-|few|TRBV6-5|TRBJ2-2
TGTGCCGTGAGTCAGAACACCGGGGAGCTGTTTTTT
CAVSQNTGELFF
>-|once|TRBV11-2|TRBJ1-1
TGTGCCAGCATCGCGGGACCGACCACTGAAGCTTTCTTT
CASIAGPTTEAFF
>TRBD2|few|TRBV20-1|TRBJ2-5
TGCAGTGCTAGAGTGGTAGCGGGGGGGTACCAAGAGACCCAGTACTTC
CSARVVAGGYQETQYF
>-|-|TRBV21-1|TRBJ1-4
TGTGCCAGCAGCAAGGGTAGTGAGTCCCCCGCGGGGGAAAAACTGTTTTTT
CASSKGSESPAGEKLFF
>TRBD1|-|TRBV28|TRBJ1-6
TGTGCCAGCAGGGGACCCGGGACAGGAGATAATTCACCCCTCCACTTT
CASRGPGTGDNSPLHF
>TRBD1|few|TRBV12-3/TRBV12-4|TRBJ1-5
TGTGCCAGCAGACAAACACAGGGGGCGAGGAATCAGCCCCAGCATTTT
CASRQTQGARNQPQHF
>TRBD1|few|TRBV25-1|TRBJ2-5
TGTGCCAGCAGATGGACAGGAAACCAAGAGACCCAGTACTTC
CASRWTGNQETQYF
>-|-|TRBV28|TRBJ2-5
TGTGCCAGCAGCCAACAGATGTACCAAGAGACCCAGTACTTC
CASSQQMYQETQYF
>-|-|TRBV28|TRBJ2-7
TGTGCCAGCAGTTTCCCTAGGACATTGGGCGACGAGCAGTACTTC
CASSFPRTLGDEQYF
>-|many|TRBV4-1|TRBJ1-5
TGCGCCAGCAGCCAAGTGAACCTGGGGCTATCAGGGGATCAGCCCCAGCATTTT
CASSQVNLGLSGDQPQHF
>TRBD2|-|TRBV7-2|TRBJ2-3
TGTGCCAGCAGCTTAGGCGGGGGGGCAGTAGATACGCAGTATTTT
CASSLGGGAVDTQYF
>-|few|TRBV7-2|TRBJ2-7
TGTGCCAGCTCCCGGCGCTGGGGGGAGCAGTACTTC
CASSRRWGEQYF
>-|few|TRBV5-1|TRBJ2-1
TGCGCCAGCAGCATCGGACAGGGCGGGGGCTCCTACAATGAGCAGTTCTTC
CASSIGQGGGSYNEQFF